The TCR beta chain described here comes from a study of cytotoxic CD8 clonotypes in ibrutinib-treated CLL. Method: immunoSEQ multiplex PCR; TCRdb's copy keeps in-frame clones and lacks some. The sample lists approximately 45,000 clones, more than 60% occurring once. In germline, CDR1 is SGDLS, CDR2 YYNGEE. The junction had 3 bases not matched to a gene; V was cut back by 0 bases and J by 3 bases. This CDR3 spans 14 amino acids. Material: PBMCs, obtained after 12 months of ibrutinib treatment. The chain carries TRBV9 and TRBJ2-7; 7 bases line up with TRBD1. This clonotype was obtained from a human donor with chronic lymphocytic leukemia. This chain's CDR3 is CASSVGSGGYEQYF. In nucleotides, the CDR3 is TGTGCCAGCAGCGTAGGTTCAGGGGGCTACGAGCAGTACTTC.